This T cell receptor beta chain was sequenced in a study of blood T cell repertoires in COVID-19. Study background: Samples taken during acute and convalescent COVID-19 were collected in the United States, Italy and Spain.

As handled by the study authors: Estimates of nucleated cell counts were drawn from the amplification of reference gene primers. Produced via immunoSEQ multiplex PCR; TCRdb's table is partial and in-frame only. That table furnishes V, J and clone size, whereas the DNA furnished D and trimming. The table lists some 270,000 clones, roughly 87% of them singletons, with around 4.6% in the top ten. V shed 5 bases and J 4 bases; nucleotides not matched to a gene: 10. This CDR3 contains 15 residues. The germline V gene encodes CDR1 MNHEY and CDR2 SVGEGT. Sequenced material: peripheral blood. This sequence was found in a woman aged 40 to 50 who had recovered from COVID-19. The chain has TRBV6-2 or TRBV6-3 and TRBJ1-1, with 7 bases identical to TRBD1. The CDR3 region has the DNA TGTGCCAGCAGTCCCAGGGGGTTCCCGGGCACTGAAGCTTTCTTT. It codes for CASSPRGFPGTEAFF.